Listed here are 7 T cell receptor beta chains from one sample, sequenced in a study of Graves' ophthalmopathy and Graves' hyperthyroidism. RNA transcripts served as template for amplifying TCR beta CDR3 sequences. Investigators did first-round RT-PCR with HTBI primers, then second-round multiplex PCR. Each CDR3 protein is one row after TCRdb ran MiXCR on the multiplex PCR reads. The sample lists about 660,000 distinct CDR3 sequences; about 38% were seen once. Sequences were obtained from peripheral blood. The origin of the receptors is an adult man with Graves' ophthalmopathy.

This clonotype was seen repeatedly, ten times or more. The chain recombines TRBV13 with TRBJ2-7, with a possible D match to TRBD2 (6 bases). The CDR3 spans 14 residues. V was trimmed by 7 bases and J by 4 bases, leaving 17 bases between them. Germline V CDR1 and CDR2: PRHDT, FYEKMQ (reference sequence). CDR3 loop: CASIRLGSPYEQYF. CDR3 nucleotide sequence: TGTGCCAGCATCCGGCTCGGGAGCCCGTACGAGCAGTACTTC.

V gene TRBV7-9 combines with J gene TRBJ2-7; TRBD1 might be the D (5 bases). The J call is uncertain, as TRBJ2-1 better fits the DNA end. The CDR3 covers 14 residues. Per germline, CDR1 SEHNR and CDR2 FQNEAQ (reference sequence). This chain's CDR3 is CASSSGPPWGEQFF. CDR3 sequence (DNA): TGTGCCAGCAGCTCAGGACCTCCATGGGGCGAGCAGTTCTTC.

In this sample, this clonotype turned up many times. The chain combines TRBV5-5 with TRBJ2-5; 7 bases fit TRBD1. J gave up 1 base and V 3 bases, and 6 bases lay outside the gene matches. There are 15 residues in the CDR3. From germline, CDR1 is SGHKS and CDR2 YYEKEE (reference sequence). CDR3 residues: CASSSSGTVQETQYF. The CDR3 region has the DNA TGTGCCAGCAGCTCCTCCGGGACAGTCCAAGAGACCCAGTACTTC.

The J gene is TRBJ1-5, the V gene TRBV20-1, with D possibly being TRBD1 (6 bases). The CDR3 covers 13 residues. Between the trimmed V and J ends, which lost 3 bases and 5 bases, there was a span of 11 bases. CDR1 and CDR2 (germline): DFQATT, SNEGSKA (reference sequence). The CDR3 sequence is CSASTGGDQPQHF. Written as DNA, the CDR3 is TGCAGTGCTAGTACGGGGGGCGATCAGCCCCAGCATTTT.

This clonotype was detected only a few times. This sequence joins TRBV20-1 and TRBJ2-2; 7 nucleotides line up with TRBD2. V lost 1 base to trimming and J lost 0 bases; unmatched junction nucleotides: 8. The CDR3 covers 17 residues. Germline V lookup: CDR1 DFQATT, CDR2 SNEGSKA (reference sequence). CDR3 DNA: TGCAGTGCTAGAGGAGGGCGGGGGACCTCGAACACCGGGGAGCTGTTTTTT. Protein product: CSARGGRGTSNTGELFF.

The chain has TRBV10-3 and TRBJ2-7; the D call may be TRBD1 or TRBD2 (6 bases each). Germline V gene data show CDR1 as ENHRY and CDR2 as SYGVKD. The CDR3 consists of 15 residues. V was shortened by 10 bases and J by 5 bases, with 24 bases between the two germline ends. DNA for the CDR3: TGTGCCACCATCAGGGGAGGTAATTTCCTCCACGAGCAGTACTTC. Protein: CATIRGGNFLHEQYF.

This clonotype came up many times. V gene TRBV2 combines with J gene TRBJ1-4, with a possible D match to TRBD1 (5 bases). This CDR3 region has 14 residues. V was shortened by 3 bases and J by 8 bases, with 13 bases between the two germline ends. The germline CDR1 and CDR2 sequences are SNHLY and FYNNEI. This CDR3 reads CASSDPGGKEKLFF. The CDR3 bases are TGTGCCAGCAGTGATCCCGGGGGGAAGGAAAAACTGTTTTTT. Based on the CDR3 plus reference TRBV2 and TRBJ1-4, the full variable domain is EPEVTQTPSHQVTQMGQEVILRCVPISNHLYFYWYRQILGQKVEFLVSFYNNEISEKSEIFDDQFSVERPDGSNFTLKIRSTKLEDSAMYFCASSDPGGKEKLFFGSGTQLSVL.